This is a list of T cell receptor beta chains from one sample in a study of blood T cell repertoires in COVID-19. The protocol was immunoSEQ multiplex PCR, while the TCRdb copy is restricted to in-frame clones and leaves out a portion. The repertoire has some 200,000 clones, roughly 84% of them found once; the top ten carry about 7%. Sequenced sample: PBMCs or T cells enriched from blood (not recorded which). The receptors come from a young man in a cohort exposed to, infected with or recovered from COVID-19 (not recorded which). Each CDR3 is given with its conserved first and last residue. D genes are given only for firm matches. Clone size is shown for a subset of rows, as once, few, many or a class of expanded clone.

V gene	D gene	J gene	clone size	CDR3 protein	CDR3 DNA
TRBV27	.	TRBJ2-7	.	CASSPKPGLTYEQYF	TGTGCCAGCAGCCCAAAACCAGGGCTTACCTACGAGCAGTACTTC
TRBV10-3	TRBD1	TRBJ1-1	.	CAISPGGTEAFF	TGTGCCATCAGTCCAGGGGGCACTGAAGCTTTCTTT
TRBV2	TRBD1	TRBJ2-1	.	CASREQGAEGNEQFF	TGTGCCAGCAGGGAACAGGGGGCGGAAGGGAATGAGCAGTTCTTC
TRBV6-5	.	TRBJ1-1	.	CASRPGNTEAFF	TGTGCCAGCAGACCGGGGAACACTGAAGCTTTCTTT
TRBV5-1	TRBD2	TRBJ2-1	once	CASSAIAGQGNEQFF	TGCGCCAGCAGCGCCATAGCGGGCCAGGGCAATGAGCAGTTCTTC
TRBV7-3	TRBD1	TRBJ1-2	.	CASSPEGGHYTF	TGTGCCAGCAGCCCGGAAGGGGGCCACTACACCTTC
TRBV9	.	TRBJ2-3	.	CASSPRVLQDTQYF	TGTGCCAGCAGCCCCCGGGTCCTCCAGGATACGCAGTATTTT
TRBV5-1	.	TRBJ2-3	.	CASSLAAALTDTQYF	TGCGCCAGCAGCTTAGCAGCGGCCCTCACAGATACGCAGTATTTT
TRBV25-1	TRBD2	TRBJ2-4	.	CASSDSTAGGPRDIQYF	TGTGCCAGCAGTGATTCCACAGCGGGAGGGCCTCGGGACATTCAGTACTTC
TRBV6-5	TRBD1	TRBJ2-7	.	CAIISTGPTYEQYF	TGTGCCATCATTTCGACAGGGCCGACCTACGAGCAGTACTTC
TRBV11-2	.	TRBJ1-2	.	CASSSRQAYGYTF	TGTGCCAGCAGCTCGCGACAGGCTTATGGCTACACCTTC
TRBV9	.	TRBJ1-2	.	CASSAEGGYYGYTF	TGTGCCAGCAGCGCCGAGGGAGGTTACTATGGCTACACCTTC
TRBV11-2	.	TRBJ2-7	.	CASSSGSFPYEQYF	TGTGCCAGCAGCTCCGGGAGTTTCCCCTACGAGCAGTACTTC
TRBV6-2/TRBV6-3	.	TRBJ1-2	.	CASSYEDDYGYTF	TGTGCCAGCAGTTACGAGGATGACTATGGCTACACCTTC
TRBV7-9	.	TRBJ1-5	.	CASSSTLSGDQPQHF	TGTGCCAGCAGCTCGACCCTTTCGGGGGATCAGCCCCAGCATTTT
TRBV15	.	TRBJ1-5	.	CATSRTGLGSSQHF	TGTGCCACCAGCAGAACAGGGCTAGGGTCTTCCCAGCATTTT